This TCR beta chain emerged from a study of a mutant IDH1 vaccine in newly diagnosed glioma. Comments on this clone: As yet, its antigen is unknown.

The time point was: week 35, safety follow-up. It was 300 ug of mutant IDH1 20-mer peptide that made up each vaccine dose, given with topical imiquimod. This CDR3 spans 17 amino acids. Per germline, CDR1 SGHTA and CDR2 FQGNSA. Trimming at V came to 7 bases and at J to 4 bases, leaving 13 bases not matched to a gene. Assay: immunoSEQ multiplex PCR; the TCRdb copy retains only in-frame clones and omits some. The sample carries under 40,000 clones, approximately 80% recorded once. V and J are TRBV7-2 and TRBJ1-2, with TRBD1 matching 12 bases. The source is a young man with glioma. This specimen was PBMCs, taken from a glioma patient whose treatment included an IDH1 peptide vaccine. As DNA, the CDR3 is TGTGCCAGCACCGAACGGGACAGGGGGCGAGTAGGCTATGGCTACACCTTC. This translates into CASTERDRGRVGYGYTF.